The 28 T cell receptor beta chains presented below share a single source sample, sequenced in a study of T cell clusters in autoimmune cytopenias. One tube held mixed TRB-A and TRB-B primer pools for touch-down PCR. For each CDR3 protein, TCRdb gives one entry from its re-call of the multiplex PCR reads, without DNA. The listing records several thousand distinct CDR3 sequences. TRB amplification used 250 ng of peripheral blood genomic DNA. Input material: peripheral blood. The receptors derive from a human donor with an autoimmune cytopenia or autoimmune hepatitis (not recorded which).

CDR3 sequence: CASRKQVQGNTEAFF. The rearrangement links TRBV4-2 to TRBJ1-1; TCRdb reports TRBD1, a call that lacks DNA to check it against. In germline, CDR1 is LGHNA, CDR2 YNFKEQ. This CDR3 spans 15 amino acids.

This clonotype is medium-sized by frequency. V usage is TRBV15 and J usage is TRBJ2-2; no DNA is available, so the TRBD2 call from TCRdb remains unchecked. This CDR3 spans 15 amino acids. CDR1 is LNHNV, CDR2 YYDKDF, per germline (reference sequence). The chain's CDR3 is CATSILAGAAGELFF.

The V and J genes are TRBV20-1 and TRBJ1-2; TCRdb's assignment of TRBD1 cannot be checked, as there is no DNA. The CDR3 is made up of 14 amino acids. Germline CDR1 DFQATT, CDR2 SNEGSKA (reference sequence). CDR3: CSARADRLRGGYTF.

The J gene is TRBJ2-1, the V gene TRBV19; TCRdb indicates TRBD1, and absent DNA this call remains unverified. CDR1 and CDR2 from the germline V gene are LNHDA and SQIVND (reference sequence). The CDR3 is 15 amino acids. CDR3 residues: CASSLRGGAYNEQFF.

This clonotype is medium-sized by frequency. The rearrangement uses TRBV6-5 and TRBJ2-7; TCRdb proposes TRBD2, but this gene call is untestable without DNA. The germline V gene encodes CDR1 MNHEY and CDR2 SVGAGI. This CDR3 contains 14 residues. The chain's CDR3 is CASSEAVRSYEQYF.

The rearrangement joins TRBV5-6 to TRBJ2-2; TCRdb's D gene call, TRBD2, goes unchecked for lack of DNA. Germline CDR1 reads SGHDT; CDR2 reads YYEEEE. The CDR3 totals 14 residues. CDR3 sequence reads: CASSQGPSPGELFF.

This clonotype is classed as medium-sized (0.01 to 0.1%) by frequency. The V call is TRBV12-3 or TRBV12-4, the J call TRBJ1-5; lacking DNA, the TRBD1 call made by TCRdb goes unchecked. The CDR3 sequence is 13 residues long. CDR3 amino acids: CASSADRAQPQHF.

According to its frequency, this clonotype is medium-sized. The V and J genes are TRBV5-6 and TRBJ2-3; TCRdb indicates TRBD2, and absent DNA this call remains unverified. Germline CDR1 SGHDT, CDR2 YYEEEE. The CDR3 contains 15 residues. CDR3 residues: CASSLTPTSTDTQYF.

Considering frequency, this clonotype is medium-sized. The chain links TRBV30 to TRBJ2-2; TCRdb lists TRBD2, though no DNA is available to test this call. Germline CDR1 is GTSNPN and CDR2 is SVGIG (reference sequence). The CDR3 length is 17 residues. The CDR3: CAWSVRRLAGGPGELFF.

In terms of frequency, this clonotype is medium-sized. The genes are TRBV30 and TRBJ2-7; TCRdb reports TRBD2, a call that lacks DNA to check it against. The CDR3 totals 13 residues. The germline gives CDR1 GTSNPN, CDR2 SVGIG (reference sequence). CDR3: CAWRLAGTYEQYF.

This chain uses TRBV14 with TRBJ1-2. The CDR3 spans 12 residues. Germline CDR1 SGHDN, CDR2 FVKESK. This CDR3 is CASTIGGLGYTF. The full variable domain, completed using reference TRBV14 and TRBJ1-2, is EAGVTQFPSHSVIEKGQTVTLRCDPISGHDNLYWYRRVMGKEIKFLLHFVKESKQDESGMPNNRFLAERTGGTYSTLKVQPAELEDSGVYFCASTIGGLGYTFGSGTRLTVV.

The chain links TRBV5-1 to TRBJ2-1; there is no DNA to check the TCRdb D call of TRBD2. Per germline, CDR1 SGHRS and CDR2 YFSETQ. This CDR3 comprises 14 residues. The CDR3 sequence: CASRRLAEMNEQFF.

V usage is TRBV20-1 and J usage is TRBJ1-1; the TRBD1 assignment by TCRdb is unverifiable without DNA. This CDR3 is built from 12 residues. The germline V gene encodes CDR1 DFQATT and CDR2 SNEGSKA (reference sequence). CDR3 region: CSATEDRSVAFF.

The chain has TRBV12-3 or TRBV12-4 and TRBJ2-2; TCRdb's D call of TRBD2 is untestable without DNA. The CDR3 spans 15 residues. The chain's CDR3 is CASGRGAYADGELFF.

This clonotype shows up as medium-sized by frequency. The chain has TRBV18 and TRBJ1-2. CDR1 and CDR2 from the germline V gene are KGHSH and LQKENI. The CDR3 length is 13 residues. CDR3 region: CASSPGYNYGYTF. Filled out from reference TRBV18 and TRBJ1-2, the complete variable domain reads NAGVMQNPRHLVRRRGQEARLRCSPMKGHSHVYWYRQLPEEGLKFMVYLQKENIIDESGMPKERFSAEFPKEGPSILRIQQVVRGDSAAYFCASSPGYNYGYTFGSGTRLTVV.

This clonotype is called medium-sized based on its frequency. The rearrangement links TRBV29-1 to TRBJ1-2; TCRdb's D call of TRBD1 is untestable without DNA. Germline CDR1 reads SQVTM; CDR2 reads ANQGSEA. The CDR3 consists of 13 residues. The CDR3 spells CSGAAGQNYGYTF.

This clonotype counts as medium-sized by frequency. The chain carries TRBV15 and TRBJ2-1; TCRdb designates TRBD2, a call that cannot be tested without DNA. CDR1 and CDR2 (germline): LNHNV, YYDKDF (reference sequence). The CDR3 covers 15 residues. The CDR3 protein is CATSRPTSGSNEQFF.

Judged by frequency, this clonotype is medium-sized. This chain joins TRBV5-5 and TRBJ1-2; TCRdb lists TRBD1, though no DNA is available to test this call. The CDR3 runs to 13 residues. The V gene's germline CDR1 is SGHKS and CDR2 YYEKEE (reference sequence). This CDR3 is CASSLRMQGGYTF.

This chain connects TRBV18 to TRBJ1-3; with no DNA, the TCRdb D assignment of TRBD1 cannot be verified. The CDR3 contains 15 residues. Germline assignment: CDR1 KGHSH and CDR2 LQKENI. This CDR3 reads CASSPGRGVGNTIYF.

This chain joins TRBV12-3 or TRBV12-4 and TRBJ1-1. The CDR3 contains 14 residues. CDR3 protein: CASSLFLGNTEAFF.

The chain couples TRBV18 to TRBJ2-6; TCRdb picks TRBD2, but there is no DNA to check that call. CDR1 and CDR2 from the germline V gene are KGHSH and LQKENI. The CDR3 sequence is 18 residues long. The CDR3 here is CASSPRNSGLSGANVLTF.

V is TRBV18 and J is TRBJ2-6. The length of the CDR3 is 15 residues. The germline CDR1 and CDR2 sequences are KGHSH and LQKENI. The CDR3 sequence is CASSLQGSGANVLTF.

This CDR3 reads CASSSRPWYTQATNEKLFF. J is TRBJ1-4 and V is TRBV19; as DNA is missing, the TRBD1 call by TCRdb cannot be tested. The CDR3 spans 19 residues. Looked up from germline, CDR1 is LNHDA and CDR2 is SQIVND (reference sequence).

This rearrangement joins TRBV5-1 to TRBJ1-2; TCRdb's D call, TRBD1, is unchecked because there is no DNA. CDR3 length: 14 amino acids. CDR1 is SGHRS, CDR2 YFSETQ, per germline. CDR3 sequence: CASSLGAGPLGYTF.

This clonotype registers medium-sized by frequency. This chain joins TRBV29-1 and TRBJ2-3; TCRdb lists TRBD1, though no DNA is available to test this call. Germline V gene lookup returns CDR1 SQVTM and CDR2 ANQGSEA. CDR3 length equals 14 residues. The CDR3 loop reads CSAVRTGGIDTQYF.

The rearrangement joins TRBV6-4 to TRBJ2-3. Looked up from germline, CDR1 is MRHNA and CDR2 is SNTAGT. The CDR3 extends over 13 amino acids. The CDR3 sequence is CASSDQAADTQYF.

The J gene is TRBJ1-4, the V gene TRBV15. Germline V lookup: CDR1 LNHNV, CDR2 YYDKDF (reference sequence). This CDR3 contains 14 residues. CDR3 amino acids: CATSRDRGNEKLFF.

This clonotype is medium-sized by frequency. J is TRBJ1-2 and V is TRBV6-1. CDR1 and CDR2 from the germline V gene are MNHNS and SASEGT. The length of the CDR3 is 12 residues. The CDR3 region is CASRSDDYGYTF.